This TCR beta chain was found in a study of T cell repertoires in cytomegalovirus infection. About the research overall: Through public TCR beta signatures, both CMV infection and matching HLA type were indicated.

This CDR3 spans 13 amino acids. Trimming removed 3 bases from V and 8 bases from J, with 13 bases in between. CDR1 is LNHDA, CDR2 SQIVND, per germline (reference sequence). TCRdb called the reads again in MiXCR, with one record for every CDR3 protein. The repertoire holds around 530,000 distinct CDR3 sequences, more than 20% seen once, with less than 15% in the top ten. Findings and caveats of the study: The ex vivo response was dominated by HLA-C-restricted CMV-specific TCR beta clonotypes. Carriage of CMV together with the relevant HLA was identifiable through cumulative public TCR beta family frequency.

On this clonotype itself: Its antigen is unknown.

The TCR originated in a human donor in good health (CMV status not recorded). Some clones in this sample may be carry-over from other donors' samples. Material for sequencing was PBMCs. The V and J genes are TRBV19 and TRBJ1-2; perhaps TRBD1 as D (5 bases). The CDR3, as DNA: TGTGCCAGTAGTATGGGACTATTGGGGGGCTACACCTTC. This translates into CASSMGLLGGYTF.